These 31 T cell receptor beta chains came from one sample sequenced in a study of blood T cell repertoires in COVID-19. The assay was immunoSEQ multiplex PCR, and TCRdb's table has in-frame clones only and misses some. The repertoire holds 95,000 to 100,000 clones, over 80% seen once, with roughly 17% in the top ten. Sequencing input: peripheral blood. These receptors were obtained from a man aged 45-65 years with acute or convalescent COVID-19.

This chain uses TRBV13 with TRBJ1-5, with D maybe TRBD1 (5 bases). Germline V CDR1 and CDR2: PRHDT, FYEKMQ (reference sequence). This CDR3 is 12 amino acids long. The V and J ends lost 3 bases and 5 bases respectively, with 5 bases between them. The CDR3 DNA reads as TGTGCCAGCAGCTTCAGGGATCAGCCCCAGCATTTT. This translates into CASSFRDQPQHF.

CDR3 amino acids: CASRWRGQGGQPQHF. Written as DNA, the CDR3 is TGTGCCAGTAGGTGGAGGGGGCAGGGCGGGCAGCCCCAGCATTTT. This chain connects TRBV7-2 to TRBJ1-5; 7 bases agree with TRBD1. Trimming removed 9 bases from V and 7 bases from J; junction bases left unmatched: 15. Germline-derived CDR1 and CDR2 are SGHTA and FQGNSA. The CDR3 has 15 amino acids.

This clone was picked up one time. The CDR3 DNA reads as TGCGCCAGCAGACGGACAGGGGGCACTGAAGCTTTCTTT. This codes for CASRRTGGTEAFF. The chain employs TRBV10-1 and TRBJ1-1; the match to TRBD1 covers 10 bases. Germline V CDR1 and CDR2: WNHNN, SYGVQD (reference sequence). The CDR3 contains 13 residues. With 6 bases clipped from V and 4 bases from J, the junction kept 2 bases outside the gene matches.

The genes are TRBV6-1 and TRBJ1-2; TRBD1 matches at 9 bases. Losses at the gene ends were 2 bases for V and 4 bases for J; bases not matched to a gene: 8. Germline V lookup: CDR1 MNHNS, CDR2 SASEGT. This CDR3 comprises 16 residues. The CDR3 DNA follows: TGTGCCAGCAGTGAACCCCGGACAGGGGCTGGCTATGGCTACACCTTC. Its protein is CASSEPRTGAGYGYTF.

The chain uses TRBV30 and TRBJ1-6; D is unresolved. Deletions cut 3 bases from V and 12 bases from J, with 9 bases between. The V gene's germline CDR1 is GTSNPN and CDR2 SVGIG (reference sequence). The CDR3 spans 11 residues. CDR3 amino acids: CAWSGSRPLHF. Written as DNA, the CDR3 is TGTGCCTGGAGCGGGTCTCGACCCCTCCACTTT. Full variable domain (remainder filled in from reference TRBV30 and TRBJ1-6): SQTIHQWPATLVQPVGSPLSLECTVEGTSNPNLYWYRQAAGRGLQLLFYSVGIGQISSEVPQNLSASRPQDRQFILSSKKLLLSDSGFYLCAWSGSRPLHFGNGTRLTVT.

The chain joins TRBV21-1 to TRBJ1-3; no DNA check was done on the table's D call, TRBD1. TRBV21-1 is an annotated pseudogene. CDR3 length equals 14 residues. The CDR3 DNA is TGTGCCAGCAGCTTATGGTGGGCAGCCAACACCATATATTTT. It codes for CASSLWWAANTIYF.

The chain recombines TRBV15 with TRBJ1-3, with D perhaps matching TRBD1 (6 bases). Trimming took 3 bases from V and 1 from J, leaving 10 bases between them. The CDR3 is 15 amino acids. Germline CDR1 LNHNV, CDR2 YYDKDF (reference sequence). The CDR3 sequence is CATSSNRVSGNTIYF. Written as DNA, the CDR3 is TGTGCCACCAGCAGTAACAGGGTTTCTGGAAACACCATATATTTT.

The chain couples TRBV27 to TRBJ2-3; D gene ambiguous. This CDR3 is built from 13 residues. The V end lost 2 bases, the J end lost 9 bases, and 12 bases lay between the germline ends. Looked up from germline, CDR1 is MNHEY and CDR2 is SMNVEV (reference sequence). The CDR3 sequence: CASSLSTTGTQYF. In nucleotides, the CDR3 is TGTGCCAGCAGTTTAAGTACCACCGGGACGCAGTATTTT.

The genes are TRBV3-1 (or the pseudogene TRBV3-2) and TRBJ1-1; D gene ambiguous. The germline V gene encodes CDR1 LGHDT and CDR2 YNNKEL (reference sequence). Trimming left V 4 bases short and J 3 bases short, with 9 bases between. CDR3 length: 13 residues. The CDR3 reads CASSLQRDTEAFF. Written as DNA, the CDR3 is TGTGCCAGCAGCCTGCAGCGGGACACTGAAGCTTTCTTT.

The genes are TRBV7-9 and TRBJ1-4; D might be TRBD1 (6 bases). V lost 4 bases to trimming and J lost 4 bases, with 16 bases between them. Germline assignment: CDR1 SEHNR and CDR2 FQNEAQ (reference sequence). This CDR3 contains 16 residues. The CDR3 spells CASSSTLTGFNEKLFF. CDR3 sequence (DNA): TGTGCCAGCAGCTCGACTCTCACAGGGTTTAATGAAAAACTGTTTTTT. The whole variable domain, filled in from reference TRBV7-9 and TRBJ1-4, reads DTGVSQNPRHKITKRGQNVTFRCDPISEHNRLYWYRQTLGQGPEFLTYFQNEAQLEKSRLLSDRFSAERPKGSFSTLEIQRTEQGDSAMYLCASSSTLTGFNEKLFFGSGTQLSVL.

The chain joins TRBV28 to TRBJ1-2; D call uncertain. V lost 5 bases and J 4 bases, leaving 8 bases between the germline ends. The CDR3 totals 12 residues. The germline V gene encodes CDR1 MDHEN and CDR2 SYDVKM. The CDR3 coding sequence is TGTGCCAGCAGTCCTCGTATCTATGGCTACACCTTC. The encoded protein is CASSPRIYGYTF.

The CDR3 loop is CASSDGPRGAFF. CDR3 DNA sequence: TGTGCCAGTAGTGATGGGCCCAGGGGGGCTTTCTTT. The V call is TRBV19, the J call TRBJ1-1, with 7 bases lining up with TRBD1. Germline assignment: CDR1 LNHDA and CDR2 SQIVND (reference sequence). The CDR3 runs 12 residues. J was trimmed by 11 bases and V by 5 bases; bases with no gene match: 8. Based on the CDR3 plus reference TRBV19 and TRBJ1-1, the full variable domain is DGGITQSPKYLFRKEGQNVTLSCEQNLNHDAMYWYRQDPGQGLRLIYYSQIVNDFQKGDIAEGYSVSREKKESFPLTVTSAQKNPTAFYLCASSDGPRGAFFGQGTRLTVV.

V gene TRBV19 combines with J gene TRBJ2-7; TRBD1 agrees at 10 bases. CDR3 size: 13 residues. With V trimmed by 8 bases and J by 4 bases, 5 bases remained unmatched. Per germline, CDR1 LNHDA and CDR2 SQIVND (reference sequence). Written as DNA, the CDR3 is TGTGCCAGTCCCCCGGGACAGGGGTACGAGCAGTACTTC. This gives the protein CASPPGQGYEQYF.

V usage is TRBV4-3 and J usage is TRBJ1-6, with 7 bases matching TRBD1. This CDR3 has 15 residues. Germline loops: CDR1 LGHNA, CDR2 YSLEER. Trimming cost V 1 base and J 6 bases; bases outside gene matches: 3. The chain's CDR3 is CASSQATGVNSPLHF. Here the CDR3 DNA reads TGCGCCAGCAGCCAAGCAACAGGGGTTAATTCACCCCTCCACTTT.

The V call is TRBV18, the J call TRBJ2-3; TRBD1 is a possible D gene (5 bases). Germline lookup yields CDR1 KGHSH and CDR2 LQKENI. V gave up 1 base and J gave up 6 bases, with 8 bases separating them. This CDR3 has 13 residues. DNA for the CDR3: TGTGCCAGCTCACCACGGCAGGGCGATACGCAGTATTTT. This sequence encodes CASSPRQGDTQYF.

The chain has TRBV24-1 and TRBJ1-5, with 9 bases matching TRBD1. The CDR3 has 16 residues. The J segment lost 1 base and the V segment lost 2 bases, leaving 2 bases of the junction unmatched. Germline values: CDR1 KGHDR, CDR2 SFDVKD. This CDR3 reads CATSDSTGGSNQPQHF. CDR3 in DNA: TGTGCCACCAGTGATTCGACAGGGGGGAGCAATCAGCCCCAGCATTTT.

V gene TRBV6-5 combines with J gene TRBJ2-2, with 8 positions matching TRBD1. The trim removed 4 bases at V and 3 bases at J, leaving 7 bases unmatched. Germline lookup yields CDR1 MNHEY and CDR2 SVGAGI. This CDR3 region has 16 residues. This CDR3 reads CASSSGDRFDTGELFF. The CDR3 DNA follows: TGTGCCAGCAGTTCGGGGGACAGGTTTGACACCGGGGAGCTGTTTTTT.

The chain recombines TRBV7-8 with TRBJ2-7, with 8 bases identical to TRBD1. J gave up 4 bases and V 3 bases, and 5 bases lay outside the gene matches. The CDR3 loop spans 14 amino acids. Germline V gene lookup returns CDR1 SGHVS and CDR2 FQNEAQ. The CDR3 reads CASSFRTGLYEQYF. CDR3 bases: TGTGCCAGCAGCTTCCGGACAGGGTTGTACGAGCAGTACTTC.

The rearrangement links TRBV7-9 to TRBJ1-5, with unresolved D. The CDR3 sequence is 16 residues long. Germline V gene lookup returns CDR1 SEHNR and CDR2 FQNEAQ (reference sequence). V lost 1 base, J lost 4 bases, and 14 bases lay in between. CDR3 sequence reads: CASSLDSLSKNQPQHF. In DNA form, the CDR3 reads TGTGCCAGCAGCTTAGACAGTTTGAGCAAAAATCAGCCCCAGCATTTT. The full variable domain, rest sourced from reference TRBV7-9 and TRBJ1-5, is DTGVSQNPRHKITKRGQNVTFRCDPISEHNRLYWYRQTLGQGPEFLTYFQNEAQLEKSRLLSDRFSAERPKGSFSTLEIQRTEQGDSAMYLCASSLDSLSKNQPQHFGDGTRLSIL.

The chain uses TRBV15 and TRBJ1-6; 7 positions match TRBD1. The CDR3 is made up of 16 amino acids. Trimming at V came to 1 base and at J to 2 bases, leaving 2 bases not matched to a gene. CDR1 and CDR2 (germline): LNHNV, YYDKDF (reference sequence). CDR3 nucleotides: TGTGCCACCAGCAGAGGCGACAGGGCCTATAATTCACCCCTCCACTTT. Protein product: CATSRGDRAYNSPLHF.

The chain recombines TRBV28 with TRBJ1-2, with D possibly TRBD1 on 5 matching bases. V was clipped by 11 bases and J by 6 bases, with 16 bases between them. CDR1 MDHEN and CDR2 SYDVKM come from the germline V gene. CDR3 size: 12 residues. CDR3 loop: CAGMTVDHGYTF. The CDR3 coding sequence is TGTGCCGGGATGACAGTGGATCATGGCTACACCTTC.

The chain links TRBV7-9 to TRBJ1-6; D not certain. The germline gives CDR1 SEHNR, CDR2 FQNEAQ (reference sequence). V shed 5 bases and J shed 6 bases, with 14 bases lying between them. The CDR3 length is 15 residues. Here the CDR3 DNA reads TGTGCCAGCAGCGTAGATATTGGCCGTAATTCACCCCTCCACTTT. Its translation is CASSVDIGRNSPLHF.

The rearrangement joins TRBV5-5 to TRBJ1-2; TRBD1 agrees at 8 bases. The germline V gene encodes CDR1 SGHKS and CDR2 YYEKEE (reference sequence). This CDR3 has 15 amino acids. The J segment lost 2 bases and the V segment lost 1 base, leaving 4 bases of the junction unmatched. CDR3 DNA: TGTGCCAGCAGCTTGTCGACAGGGGAGAACTATGGCTACACCTTC. Translating it yields CASSLSTGENYGYTF.

The rearrangement links TRBV2 to TRBJ2-1, with D possibly being TRBD2 (5 bases). Trimming pared 6 bases from V and 4 bases from J, leaving 10 bases between. The length of the CDR3 is 13 residues. Germline loops: CDR1 SNHLY, CDR2 FYNNEI. CDR3 sequence: CASSGDRYNEQFF. The CDR3 bases are TGTGCCAGCAGCGGGGATCGGTACAATGAGCAGTTCTTC.

The chain combines TRBV6-5 with TRBJ1-5; 9 bases align to TRBD1. This CDR3 has 13 amino acids. CDR1 is MNHEY and CDR2 is SVGAGI in the germline V gene. J gave up 5 bases and V 11 bases, and 7 bases lay outside the gene matches. The chain's CDR3 is CACGQGRYQPQHF. The CDR3 bases are TGTGCCTGTGGACAGGGGAGGTATCAGCCCCAGCATTTT.

The V call is TRBV28, the J call TRBJ1-5; 9 bases align to TRBD1. V lost 6 bases to trimming and J lost 2 bases; unmatched junction nucleotides: 2. Germline V gene data show CDR1 as MDHEN and CDR2 as SYDVKM. The CDR3 totals 14 residues. The CDR3 spells CASRGQGGNQPQHF. CDR3 nucleotides: TGTGCCAGCAGGGGACAGGGCGGCAATCAGCCCCAGCATTTT.

The chain carries TRBV5-1 and TRBJ1-1, with 9 positions matching TRBD1. The germline V gene encodes CDR1 SGHRS and CDR2 YFSETQ. V gave up 4 bases and J gave up 3 bases; unmatched junction bases: 7. The length of the CDR3 is 15 residues. CDR3: CASSEGQGWDTEAFF. CDR3 nucleotide sequence: TGCGCCAGCAGCGAGGGACAGGGCTGGGACACTGAAGCTTTCTTT.

This sequence joins TRBV5-1 and TRBJ2-3; TRBD1 is a possible D gene (6 bases). Looked up from germline, CDR1 is SGHRS and CDR2 is YFSETQ. V gave up 1 base and J gave up 0 bases, with 6 bases separating them. The CDR3 contains 14 residues. CDR3 sequence reads: CASSLTGSTDTQYF. The CDR3 nucleotides are TGCGCCAGCAGCTTGACAGGGAGCACAGATACGCAGTATTTT.

This sequence joins TRBV18 and TRBJ1-3, with D perhaps matching TRBD1 (5 bases). Germline V gene lookup returns CDR1 KGHSH and CDR2 LQKENI. The ends were cut back, 0 bases at V and 0 bases at J, with 12 bases in the middle. CDR3 length equals 17 residues. The CDR3 DNA reads TGTGCCAGCTCACCACCTGTTAGGGGAATCTCTGGAAACACCATATATTTT. Amino acid sequence: CASSPPVRGISGNTIYF.

The chain has TRBV10-2 and TRBJ1-5; D not certain. The CDR3 spans 13 residues. The V gene's germline CDR1 is WSHSY and CDR2 SAAADI. The V end lost 7 bases, the J end lost 7 bases, and 14 bases lay between the germline ends. Here the CDR3 reads CASTSGTWQPQHF. CDR3 nucleotide sequence: TGCGCCAGCACCTCAGGCACCTGGCAGCCCCAGCATTTT.

The rearrangement joins TRBV7-2 to TRBJ2-5; 7 bases are a match to TRBD1. The CDR3 covers 14 residues. Per the germline V gene, CDR1 is SGHTA and CDR2 is FQGNSA. J gave up 5 bases and V 1 base, and 4 bases lay outside the gene matches. CDR3 bases: TGTGCCAGCAGCTTAGAAGGGGGCTCGGAGACCCAGTACTTC. The encoded protein is CASSLEGGSETQYF.